The 20 T cell receptor beta chains reported below all come from one sample, sequenced in a study of cytomegalovirus exposure and HLA in healthy donors. Profiling relied on immunoSEQ multiplex PCR, and the TCRdb table lists in-frame clones only, not all of them. The sample shows about 73,000 clones, 85% to 95% of them seen only once. The sequencing input was PBMCs. The source is a man younger than 30 in good health and CMV-seronegative.

V and J are TRBV5-4 and TRBJ2-7, with D tentatively TRBD1 (5 bases). Per germline, CDR1 SGHNT and CDR2 YYREEE (reference sequence). The CDR3 is 14 residues long. The V and J ends lost 2 bases and 5 bases respectively, with 14 bases between them. DNA for the CDR3: TGTGCCAGCAGCTTCGGTTTTGTAGGGGACGAGCAGTACTTC. Translation gives CASSFGFVGDEQYF.

This rearrangement joins TRBV10-3 to TRBJ1-2; 10 bases map to TRBD1. CDR3 length equals 15 residues. CDR1 and CDR2 from the germline V gene are ENHRY and SYGVKD. Unmatched junction bases numbered 8, after V lost 4 bases and J lost 6 bases. For the CDR3, the DNA is TGTGCCATCAGTGCCCCGGACAGGGGGAGTGATGGCTACACCTTC. Encoded protein: CAISAPDRGSDGYTF.

The chain couples TRBV10-3 to TRBJ1-2; D is undetermined. The germline V gene encodes CDR1 ENHRY and CDR2 SYGVKD. V lost 3 bases to trimming and J lost 4 bases, with 6 bases between them. This CDR3 contains 12 residues. DNA of the CDR3: TGTGCCATCAGTGACGGTAGCTATGGCTACACCTTC. It encodes CAISDGSYGYTF.

This sequence joins TRBV19 and TRBJ2-7, with TRBD1 matching over 9 bases. The V segment lost 10 bases and the J segment 0 bases; nucleotides outside the gene matches: 13. Per germline, CDR1 LNHDA and CDR2 SQIVND (reference sequence). There are 16 residues in the CDR3. The CDR3 DNA reads as TGTGCCACCAGAGACCCGGGACAGGGAATCTCCTACGAGCAGTACTTC. Protein: CATRDPGQGISYEQYF.

The chain links TRBV5-1 to TRBJ1-6; 7 bases map to TRBD1. The CDR3 has 14 amino acids. The germline V gene has CDR1 SGHRS and CDR2 YFSETQ. Trimming took 3 bases from V and 7 from J; bases not matched to a gene: 4. CDR3 sequence: CASSSGTVNSPLHF. CDR3 DNA sequence: TGCGCCAGCAGCTCCGGGACAGTGAATTCACCCCTCCACTTT.

A word on this clone: Other DNA sequences in this sample translate to the same CDR3. The rearrangement uses TRBV7-9 and TRBJ1-2, with D possibly being TRBD1 (6 bases). V was pared by 3 bases and J by 8 bases, with 10 bases between. This CDR3 spans 12 amino acids. The germline V gene has CDR1 SEHNR and CDR2 FQNEAQ (reference sequence). CDR3 in DNA: TGTGCCAGCAGCTTCAACAGGGACGGCTACACCTTC. Encoded protein: CASSFNRDGYTF.

The chain joins TRBV5-4 to TRBJ2-1; 7 bases match TRBD2. Germline-derived CDR1 and CDR2 are SGHNT and YYREEE (reference sequence). The CDR3 has 15 residues. Trimming took 2 bases from V and 4 from J; bases not matched to a gene: 6. The CDR3 nucleotides read TGTGCCAGCAGCTTTATGACGGGACTATACAATGAGCAGTTCTTC. Its translation is CASSFMTGLYNEQFF.

The rearrangement links TRBV29-1 to TRBJ1-5; 7 bases line up with TRBD1. The germline CDR1 and CDR2 sequences are SQVTM and ANQGSEA. The CDR3 is made up of 14 amino acids. V gave up 4 bases and J gave up 3 bases; unmatched junction bases: 6. The CDR3 region is CSVGGGTNNQPQHF. The CDR3 bases are TGCAGCGTTGGAGGGGGCACAAACAATCAGCCCCAGCATTTT.

The chain couples TRBV28 to TRBJ1-5; a possible D gene is TRBD1 (6 bases). This CDR3 has 14 amino acids. Trimming took 7 bases from V and 7 from J, leaving 17 bases between them. Germline assignment: CDR1 MDHEN and CDR2 SYDVKM. In nucleotides, the CDR3 is TGTGCCAGCACCAACCCGACAGGAAGCCAGCCCCAGCATTTT. Translating it yields CASTNPTGSQPQHF.

The rearrangement joins TRBV27 to TRBJ2-6; tentatively, D is TRBD1 (6 bases). The V end was cut by 4 bases, the J end by 3 bases, with 19 bases between. Looked up from germline, CDR1 is MNHEY and CDR2 is SMNVEV (reference sequence). The CDR3 is 18 amino acids. The CDR3 DNA reads TGTGCCAGCAGTTCCATAACGACAACAGGGTTTGGGGCCAACGTCCTGACTTTC. Its protein is CASSSITTTGFGANVLTF. The complete variable domain, with remaining parts taken from reference TRBV27 and TRBJ2-6, reads EAQVTQNPRYLITVTGKKLTVTCSQNMNHEYMSWYRQDPGLGLRQIYYSMNVEVTDKGDVPEGYKVSRKEKRNFPLILESPSPNQTSLYFCASSSITTTGFGANVLTFGAGSRLTVL.

The V and J genes are TRBV11-2 and TRBJ2-5; 7 bases line up with TRBD1. CDR1 and CDR2 (germline): SGHAT, FQNNGV. The CDR3 length is 15 residues. J gave up 0 bases and V 0 bases, and 1 base lay outside the gene matches. CDR3 DNA sequence: TGTGCCAGCAGCTTAGATGGGACAGACCAAGAGACCCAGTACTTC. Protein product: CASSLDGTDQETQYF.

The chain uses TRBV5-1 and TRBJ2-1; no clear D gene. With 0 bases removed from V and 2 bases from J, the gap between germline ends came to 12 bases. The CDR3 has 16 amino acids. The germline CDR1 and CDR2 sequences are SGHRS and YFSETQ. The CDR3 reads CASSLDQAITYNEQFF. DNA for the CDR3: TGCGCCAGCAGCTTGGATCAGGCGATAACCTACAATGAGCAGTTCTTC.

The J gene is TRBJ1-1, the V gene TRBV7-9; D not certain. With 6 bases removed from V and 0 bases from J, the gap between germline ends came to 14 bases. This CDR3 contains 15 residues. The V gene's germline CDR1 is SEHNR and CDR2 FQNEAQ (reference sequence). The CDR3 sequence: CASSSTTDMNTEAFF. Here the CDR3 DNA reads TGTGCCAGCAGTTCTACCACAGACATGAACACTGAAGCTTTCTTT.

The chain uses TRBV30 and TRBJ2-7; perhaps TRBD1 as D (6 bases). The CDR3 spans 13 residues. Germline V CDR1 and CDR2: GTSNPN, SVGIG (reference sequence). V was trimmed by 0 bases and J by 6 bases, leaving 12 bases between them. CDR3 sequence reads: CAWSVPGQTEQYF. CDR3 coding DNA: TGTGCCTGGAGTGTTCCTGGACAGACCGAGCAGTACTTC.

The rearrangement joins TRBV7-6 to TRBJ1-1; 9 positions agree with TRBD1. V dropped 4 bases and J dropped 0; count of bases not matched to a gene: 3. Per the germline V gene, CDR1 is SGHVS and CDR2 is FNYEAQ. CDR3 length equals 15 residues. The CDR3 is CASSSGTGMNTEAFF. In nucleotides, the CDR3 is TGTGCCAGCAGCTCCGGGACAGGGATGAACACTGAAGCTTTCTTT. The full variable domain, completed using reference TRBV7-6 and TRBJ1-1, is GAGVSQSPRYKVTKRGQDVALRCDPISGHVSLYWYRQALGQGPEFLTYFNYEAQQDKSGLPNDRFSAERPEGSISTLTIQRTEQRDSAMYRCASSSGTGMNTEAFFGQGTRLTVV.

This clone was seen just once. The chain combines TRBV19 with TRBJ2-7, with D perhaps TRBD2 (5 bases). Trimming removed 1 base at V and 0 bases at J, with 10 bases between. From germline, CDR1 is LNHDA and CDR2 SQIVND (reference sequence). The CDR3 runs to 15 residues. DNA of the CDR3: TGTGCCAGTAGTATAGCCCGAGGGCCCTCCTACGAGCAGTACTTC. It translates to CASSIARGPSYEQYF. Using reference TRBV19 and TRBJ2-7 for the parts outside the CDR3, the full variable domain is DGGITQSPKYLFRKEGQNVTLSCEQNLNHDAMYWYRQDPGQGLRLIYYSQIVNDFQKGDIAEGYSVSREKKESFPLTVTSAQKNPTAFYLCASSIARGPSYEQYFGPGTRLTVT.

J is TRBJ1-4 and V is TRBV5-4; TRBD1 agrees at 9 bases. This CDR3 has 15 amino acids. With V trimmed by 4 bases and J by 4 bases, 5 bases remained unmatched. From germline, CDR1 is SGHNT and CDR2 YYREEE (reference sequence). CDR3 amino acids: CASSAPGQGNEKLFF. The CDR3 coding sequence is TGTGCCAGCAGCGCGCCGGGACAGGGTAATGAAAAACTGTTTTTT.

The V call is TRBV28, the J call TRBJ1-2; 9 nucleotides agree with TRBD1. Unmatched junction bases numbered 1, after V lost 2 bases and J lost 6 bases. The CDR3 runs 13 residues. Germline CDR1 is MDHEN and CDR2 is SYDVKM. Here the CDR3 DNA reads TGTGCCAGCAGTTTAGGGACAGGGAATGGCTACACCTTC. Amino acids: CASSLGTGNGYTF.

This chain uses TRBV30 with TRBJ1-2; D not resolved. V was trimmed by 6 bases and J by 7 bases, leaving 18 bases between them. The CDR3 covers 13 residues. The germline V gene has CDR1 GTSNPN and CDR2 SVGIG (reference sequence). CDR3 DNA: TGTGCCTGCACGGACCGCCGTGGAGGTGGCTACACCTTC. Protein: CACTDRRGGGYTF.

The CDR3: CASSLIAQVMSDTQYF. Here the CDR3 DNA reads TGTGCCAGCAGCTTAATTGCGCAGGTTATGTCAGATACGCAGTATTTT. The gene calls are TRBV11-2 and TRBJ2-3; D not certain. This CDR3 has 16 amino acids. Trimming left V 2 bases short and J 4 bases short, with 16 bases between. CDR1 and CDR2 from the germline V gene are SGHAT and FQNNGV.